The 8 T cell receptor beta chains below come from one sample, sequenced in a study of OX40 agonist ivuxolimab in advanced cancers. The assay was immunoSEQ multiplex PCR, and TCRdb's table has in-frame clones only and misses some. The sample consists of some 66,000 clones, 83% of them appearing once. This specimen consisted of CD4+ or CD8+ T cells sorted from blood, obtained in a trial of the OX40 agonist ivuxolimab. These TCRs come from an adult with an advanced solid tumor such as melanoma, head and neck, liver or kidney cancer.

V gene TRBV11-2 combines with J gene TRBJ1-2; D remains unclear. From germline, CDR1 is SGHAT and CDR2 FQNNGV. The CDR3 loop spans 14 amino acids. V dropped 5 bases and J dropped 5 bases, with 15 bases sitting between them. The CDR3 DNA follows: TGTGCCAGCAGCCCCTCTGCCAGTTATTATGGCTACACCTTC. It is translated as CASSPSASYYGYTF.

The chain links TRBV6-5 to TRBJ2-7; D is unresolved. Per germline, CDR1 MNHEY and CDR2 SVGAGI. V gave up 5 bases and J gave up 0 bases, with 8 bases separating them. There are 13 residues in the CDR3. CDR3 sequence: CASSRPGSYEQYF. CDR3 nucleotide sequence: TGTGCCAGCAGTCGCCCGGGCTCCTACGAGCAGTACTTC.

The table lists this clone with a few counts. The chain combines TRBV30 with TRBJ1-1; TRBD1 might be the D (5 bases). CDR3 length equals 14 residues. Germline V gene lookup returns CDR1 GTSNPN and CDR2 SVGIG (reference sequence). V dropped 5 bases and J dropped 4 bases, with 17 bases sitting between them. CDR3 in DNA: TGTGCCTGGGTTCCGGGACGGAGGTTCACTGAAGCTTTCTTT. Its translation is CAWVPGRRFTEAFF.

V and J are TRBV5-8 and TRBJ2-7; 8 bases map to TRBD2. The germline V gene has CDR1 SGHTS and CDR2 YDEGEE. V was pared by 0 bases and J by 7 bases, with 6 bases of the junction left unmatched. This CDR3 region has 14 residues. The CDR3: CASSLGIAGREQYF. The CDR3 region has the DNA TGTGCCAGCAGCTTGGGAATAGCGGGACGGGAGCAGTACTTC. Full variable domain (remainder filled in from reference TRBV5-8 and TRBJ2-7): EAGVTQSPTHLIKTRGQQATLRCSPISGHTSVYWYQQALGLGLQFLLWYDEGEERNRGNFPPRFSGRQFPNYSSELNVNALELEDSALYLCASSLGIAGREQYFGPGTRLTVT.

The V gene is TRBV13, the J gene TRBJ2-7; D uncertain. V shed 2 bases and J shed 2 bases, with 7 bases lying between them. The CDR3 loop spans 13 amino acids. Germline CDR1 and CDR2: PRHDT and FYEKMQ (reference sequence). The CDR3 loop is CASSLPFTYEQYF. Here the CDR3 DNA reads TGTGCCAGCAGCTTACCGTTTACCTACGAGCAGTACTTC.

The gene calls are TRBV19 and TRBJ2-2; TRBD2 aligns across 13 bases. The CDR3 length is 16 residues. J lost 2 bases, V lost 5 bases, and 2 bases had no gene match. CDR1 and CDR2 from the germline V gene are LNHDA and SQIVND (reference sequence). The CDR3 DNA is TGTGCCAGTAGTTTGGGACTAGCGGGAAACACCGGGGAGCTGTTTTTT. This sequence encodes CASSLGLAGNTGELFF.

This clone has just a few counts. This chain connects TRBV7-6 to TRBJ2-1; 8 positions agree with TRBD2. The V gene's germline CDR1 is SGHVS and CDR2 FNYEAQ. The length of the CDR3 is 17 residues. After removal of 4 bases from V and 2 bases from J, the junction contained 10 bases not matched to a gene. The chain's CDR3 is CASSYAVPAGAYNEQFF. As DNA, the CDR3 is TGTGCCAGCAGCTACGCCGTCCCAGCGGGAGCCTACAATGAGCAGTTCTTC.

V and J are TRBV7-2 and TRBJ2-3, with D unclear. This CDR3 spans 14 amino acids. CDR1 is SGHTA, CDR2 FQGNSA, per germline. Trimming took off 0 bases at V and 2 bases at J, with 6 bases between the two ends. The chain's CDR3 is CASSLAHPTDTQYF. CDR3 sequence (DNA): TGTGCCAGCAGCTTAGCGCACCCCACAGATACGCAGTATTTT. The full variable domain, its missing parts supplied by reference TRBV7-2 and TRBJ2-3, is GAGVSQSPSNKVTEKGKDVELRCDPISGHTALYWYRQSLGQGLEFLIYFQGNSAPDKSGLPSDRFSAERTGGSVSTLTIQRTQQEDSAVYLCASSLAHPTDTQYFGPGTRLTVL.